The rows below give T cell receptor beta chains drawn from one sample of a study of blood T cell repertoires in COVID-19. Clones were read by immunoSEQ multiplex PCR, and TCRdb kept only the in-frame ones, dropping some. Here the sample spans hundreds of thousands of clones, 80% to 90% being singletons. The sequencing input was PBMCs or T cells enriched from blood (not recorded which). The receptors here all came from a man between 18 and 35 years old who had recovered from COVID-19. The CDR3 runs from the conserved cysteine through the conserved F or W. D genes are given only for firm matches. Some rows have no size entry. The others give once, few or many, or a class for an expanded clone.

J: TRBJ1-2; D: NA; V: TRBV7-3; size: NA; DNA: TGTGCCAGCAGCGCAGAAAGGCGGGGCGGCTACACCTTC; CDR3: CASSAERRGGYTF
J: TRBJ2-7; D: NA; V: TRBV5-4; size: NA; DNA: TGTGCCAGCAGCGCCGGCCCCGCGGGGCAGTACTTC; CDR3: CASSAGPAGQYF
J: TRBJ2-5; D: NA; V: TRBV5-1; size: NA; DNA: TGCGCCAGCAGCTTACACCTGCGGACTGGGTGGCAAGAGACCCAGTACTTC; CDR3: CASSLHLRTGWQETQYF
J: TRBJ1-2; D: NA; V: TRBV29-1; size: NA; DNA: TGCAGCGCCCTGAGCTTGAATGGCTACACCTTC; CDR3: CSALSLNGYTF
J: TRBJ2-2; D: TRBD2; V: TRBV7-9; size: once; DNA: TGTGCCAGCAGCTTAATGGCGGGGGGAAACACCGGGGAGCTGTTTTTT; CDR3: CASSLMAGGNTGELFF
J: TRBJ2-1; D: TRBD2; V: TRBV5-1; size: NA; DNA: TGCGCCAGCAGCTTGGCCGGGACTAGCGGGGGTGAGCAGTTCTTC; CDR3: CASSLAGTSGGEQFF
J: TRBJ2-1; D: TRBD2; V: TRBV28; size: once; DNA: TGTGCCAGCAGTTTCGGGACTAGCGTGACGTTAGGGAATGAGCAGTTCTTC; CDR3: CASSFGTSVTLGNEQFF
J: TRBJ1-6; D: TRBD1; V: TRBV7-3; size: NA; DNA: TGTGCCAGCAGCTTATATGGGACAGGGAATTCACCCCTCCACTTT; CDR3: CASSLYGTGNSPLHF
J: TRBJ1-2; D: TRBD1; V: TRBV19; size: NA; DNA: TGTGCCAGTAGTACAGGGGGCGTAAAGTTTGGCTACACCTTC; CDR3: CASSTGGVKFGYTF
J: TRBJ2-7; D: NA; V: TRBV2; size: NA; DNA: TGTGCCAGCAAGGTTGGAGGGCCGCCAGCCTACGAGCAGTACTTC; CDR3: CASKVGGPPAYEQYF
J: TRBJ1-2; D: TRBD1; V: TRBV4-1; size: once; DNA: TGCGCCAGCAGCCAAGCCCGCGCCGAGACAGGGGGCGACGAGGGCTACACCTTC; CDR3: CASSQARAETGGDEGYTF
J: TRBJ2-7; D: NA; V: TRBV5-1; size: NA; DNA: TGCGCCAGCAGCTTGGGCGGGGGCACCATGTCCGAGCAGTACTTC; CDR3: CASSLGGGTMSEQYF
J: TRBJ1-1; D: NA; V: TRBV12-3/TRBV12-4; size: NA; DNA: TGTGCCAGCAGTCAACAAACGACAGGAGGAGCTTTCTTT; CDR3: CASSQQTTGGAFF
J: TRBJ2-1; D: NA; V: TRBV9; size: NA; DNA: TGTGCCAGCAGCGCCCTAGCGACCCGCTCCTACAATGAGCAGTTCTTC; CDR3: CASSALATRSYNEQFF
J: TRBJ1-2; D: TRBD1; V: TRBV19; size: NA; DNA: TGTGCCAGTAGTATAAAACTGACAGGGGCAAACGGCTACACCTTC; CDR3: CASSIKLTGANGYTF
J: TRBJ1-4; D: NA; V: TRBV5-1; size: NA; DNA: TGCGCCAGCAGCTTCCTTGCAACTAATGAAAAACTGTTTTTT; CDR3: CASSFLATNEKLFF
J: TRBJ1-2; D: TRBD1; V: TRBV15; size: NA; DNA: TGTGCCACCAGCAGATCTAGAGGAGGGGGCGGCTATGGCTACACCTTC; CDR3: CATSRSRGGGGYGYTF
J: TRBJ2-7; D: TRBD1; V: TRBV15; size: NA; DNA: TGTGCCACCAGCAGAGACCAGGGGGCCCCGACTGAATACTTC; CDR3: CATSRDQGAPTEYF
J: TRBJ1-2; D: NA; V: TRBV4-3; size: NA; DNA: TGCGCCAGCAGCCAAGACAGGGTGAACTATGGCTACACCTTC; CDR3: CASSQDRVNYGYTF
J: TRBJ2-2; D: TRBD2; V: TRBV29-1; size: few; DNA: TGCAGCGCCACTAGCGGGACAGGGGAGCTGTTTTTT; CDR3: CSATSGTGELFF
J: TRBJ1-4; D: NA; V: TRBV10-2; size: NA; DNA: TGCGCCAGCAGTGGGGACATTCAAAATGAAAAACTGTTTTTT; CDR3: CASSGDIQNEKLFF
J: TRBJ1-2; D: NA; V: TRBV5-1; size: NA; DNA: TGCGCCAGCACCCAGGGTTTTTTTGGGGGGGACTACACCTTC; CDR3: CASTQGFFGGDYTF
J: TRBJ2-1; D: NA; V: TRBV14; size: NA; DNA: TGTGCCAGCAGCCAACTTGAGCGGCTGCTTGGGGAGCAGTTCTTC; CDR3: CASSQLERLLGEQFF
J: TRBJ2-7; D: TRBD1; V: TRBV2; size: NA; DNA: TGTGCCAGCGATCCGGGACAGGGTGTTTACGAGCAGTACTTC; CDR3: CASDPGQGVYEQYF